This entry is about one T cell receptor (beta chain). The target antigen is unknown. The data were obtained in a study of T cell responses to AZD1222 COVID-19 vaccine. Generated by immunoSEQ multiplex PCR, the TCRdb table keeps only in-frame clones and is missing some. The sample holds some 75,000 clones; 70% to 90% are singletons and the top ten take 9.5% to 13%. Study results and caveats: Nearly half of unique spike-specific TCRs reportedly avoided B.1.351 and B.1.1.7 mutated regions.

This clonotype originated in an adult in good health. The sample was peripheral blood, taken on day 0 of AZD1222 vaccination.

CDR3 loop: CASSDTGGETQYF. The CDR3 DNA is TGTGCCAGCAGCGACACGGGGGGGGAGACCCAGTACTTC. J is TRBJ2-5 and V is TRBV7-8, with 8 bases identical to TRBD2. In germline, CDR1 is SGHVS, CDR2 FQNEAQ. CDR3 length: 13 amino acids. V shed 5 bases, J shed 5 bases, and the junction held 4 bases outside the gene matches.